The clone carrying this TCR beta chain occurred once. The sample is drawn from a study of T-cell memory formation after mild COVID-19. CDR1 DFQATT and CDR2 SNEGSKA come from the germline V gene (reference sequence). CDR3 size: 16 residues. After removal of 2 bases from V and 4 bases from J, the junction contained 9 bases not matched to a gene. TCR alpha and TCR beta cDNA libraries with sample barcodes and UMIs came from 5'RACE using constant-segment primers. Via MiXCR, TCRdb re-called the 5' RACE reads, giving one row per CDR3 protein. The table shows some 86,000 distinct CDR3 sequences, with nearly 25% occurring only once.

The rearrangement joins TRBV20-1 to TRBJ1-5; TRBD1 agrees at 9 bases. This TCR was sampled from a man younger than 35 who had mild COVID-19 (a few samples of this study predate the infection). Cell type and time point are not known. The sequencing sample was made of PBMCs or a T cell subset sorted from them (not recorded which). As DNA, the CDR3 is TGCAGTGCTAGAAATACCGGACAGGGGCCAAATCAGCCCCAGCATTTT. Translating gives CSARNTGQGPNQPQHF.